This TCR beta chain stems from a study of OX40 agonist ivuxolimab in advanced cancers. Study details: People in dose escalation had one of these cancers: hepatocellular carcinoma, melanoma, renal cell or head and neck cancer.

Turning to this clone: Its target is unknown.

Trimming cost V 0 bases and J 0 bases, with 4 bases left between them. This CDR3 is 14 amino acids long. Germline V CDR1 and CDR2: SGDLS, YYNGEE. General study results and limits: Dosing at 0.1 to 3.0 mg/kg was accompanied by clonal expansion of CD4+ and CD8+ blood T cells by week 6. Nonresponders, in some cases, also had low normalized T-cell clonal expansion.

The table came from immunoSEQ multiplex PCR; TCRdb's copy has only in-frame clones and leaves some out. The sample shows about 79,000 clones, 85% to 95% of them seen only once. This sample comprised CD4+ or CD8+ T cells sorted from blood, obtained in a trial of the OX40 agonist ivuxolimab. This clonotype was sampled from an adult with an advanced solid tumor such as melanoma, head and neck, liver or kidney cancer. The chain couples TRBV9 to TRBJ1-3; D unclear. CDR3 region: CASSVGSSGNTIYF. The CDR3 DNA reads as TGTGCCAGCAGCGTAGGCAGCTCTGGAAACACCATATATTTT.